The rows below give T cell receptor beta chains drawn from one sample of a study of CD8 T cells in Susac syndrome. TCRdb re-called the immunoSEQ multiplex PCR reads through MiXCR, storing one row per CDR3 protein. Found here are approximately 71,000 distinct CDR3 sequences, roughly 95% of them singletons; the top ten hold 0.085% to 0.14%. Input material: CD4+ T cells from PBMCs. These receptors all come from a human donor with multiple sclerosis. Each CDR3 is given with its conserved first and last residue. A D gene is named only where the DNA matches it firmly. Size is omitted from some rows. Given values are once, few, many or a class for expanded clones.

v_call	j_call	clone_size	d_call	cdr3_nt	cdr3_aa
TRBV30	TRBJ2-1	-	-	TGTGCCTGGAGGGGTTCGGGTGAGCAGTTCTTC	CAWRGSGEQFF
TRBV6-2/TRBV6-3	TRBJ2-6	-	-	TGTGCCAGCAGTGCTGGACAGCTGGGCTCTGGGGCCAACGTCCTGACTTTC	CASSAGQLGSGANVLTF
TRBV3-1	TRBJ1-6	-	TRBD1	TGTGCCAGCAGCCAAGGACCGAGGGGACAGGGCAATTCACCCCTCCACTTT	CASSQGPRGQGNSPLHF
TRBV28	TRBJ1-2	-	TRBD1	TGTGCCAGTCGGACAGGGGGCATGGACTATGGCTACACCTTC	CASRTGGMDYGYTF
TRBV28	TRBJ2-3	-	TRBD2	TGTGCCAGCAGTTTAACTAGCGGGGACGTATTCGGGACAGATACGCAGTATTTT	CASSLTSGDVFGTDTQYF
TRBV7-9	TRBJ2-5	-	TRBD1	TGTGCCAGCAGCTTACGCCGGGACAGTCGTGGAGAGACCCAGTACTTC	CASSLRRDSRGETQYF
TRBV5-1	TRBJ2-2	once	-	TGCGCCAGCAGCCTCCTCACGGCAGTCCTCACCGGGGAGCTGTTTTTT	CASSLLTAVLTGELFF
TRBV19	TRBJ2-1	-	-	TGTGCCAGTAGTGTCGGTAGCTACAATGAGCAGTTCTTC	CASSVGSYNEQFF
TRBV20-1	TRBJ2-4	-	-	TGCAGTGCTAGCGTGGGGTACTTGGACATTCAGTACTTC	CSASVGYLDIQYF
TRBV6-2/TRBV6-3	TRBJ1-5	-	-	TGTGCCAGCAGTTCACACAACGGGGTGGAACAGCCCCAGCATTTT	CASSSHNGVEQPQHF
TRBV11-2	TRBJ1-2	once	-	TGTGCCAGCAGCCCCCACCTCGGGCAAGGCTACACCTTC	CASSPHLGQGYTF
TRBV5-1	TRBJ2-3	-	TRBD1	TGCGCCAGCAGCTTACAGGGGGCCGGCGATACGCAGTATTTT	CASSLQGAGDTQYF
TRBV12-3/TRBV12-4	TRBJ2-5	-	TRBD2	TGTGCCAGCAGTCCGACTAGCGGGGGAGAGACCCAGTACTTC	CASSPTSGGETQYF
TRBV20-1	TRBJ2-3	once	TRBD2	TGCAGTGCCGCTAGCGGGGTGGGGCCAGATACGCAGTATTTT	CSAASGVGPDTQYF
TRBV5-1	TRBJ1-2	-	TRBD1	TGCGCCAGCAGCTTGGGAGGGGGCGCAGTATATGGCTACACCTTC	CASSLGGGAVYGYTF
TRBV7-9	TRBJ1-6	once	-	TGTGCCAGCAGCGTCGGGACCTATAATTCACCCCTCCACTTT	CASSVGTYNSPLHF
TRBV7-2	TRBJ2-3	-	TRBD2	TGTGCCAGCAGCTCGTCCGGGACTAGGGATACGCAGTATTTT	CASSSSGTRDTQYF
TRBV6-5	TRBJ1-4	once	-	TGTGCCAGCAGTTACGCGACAGGTGAAAAACTGTTTTTT	CASSYATGEKLFF
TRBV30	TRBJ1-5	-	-	TGTGCCTGGAGAGGGTCATTGACTCAGCCCCAGCATTTT	CAWRGSLTQPQHF
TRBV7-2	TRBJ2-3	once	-	TGTGCCAGCAGCTTATCGGTTGGCACAGATACGCAGTATTTT	CASSLSVGTDTQYF
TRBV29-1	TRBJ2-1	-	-	TGCAGCGTTGAAGGGGGGTACAATGAGCAGTTCTTC	CSVEGGYNEQFF
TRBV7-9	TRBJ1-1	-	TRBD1	TGTGCCAGCAGCACCCGGGACAGGGGCATCATGAACACTGAAGCTTTCTTT	CASSTRDRGIMNTEAFF
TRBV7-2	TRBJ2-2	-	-	TGTGCCAGCAGCTTAGCTGTACTAGCCGCGGCGAACACCGGGGAGCTGTTTTTT	CASSLAVLAAANTGELFF
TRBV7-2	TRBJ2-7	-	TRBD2	TGTGCCAGCAGCCCAAGCGGGGGGGTCGGGGAGCAGTACTTC	CASSPSGGVGEQYF
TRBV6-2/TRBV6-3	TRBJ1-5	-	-	TGTGCCAGCAGTTTCAGGGGCAATCAGCCCCAGCATTTT	CASSFRGNQPQHF
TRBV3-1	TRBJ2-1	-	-	TGTGCCAGCAGCCAAGCTAGCGTCGGAAGGGAGCAGTTCTTC	CASSQASVGREQFF
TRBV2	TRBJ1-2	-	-	TGTGCCAGCATGGGCAGAGGGTATGGCTACACCTTC	CASMGRGYGYTF
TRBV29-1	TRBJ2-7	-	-	TGCAGCGTTGTGACAGGAGGAGGCTACGAGCAGTACTTC	CSVVTGGGYEQYF
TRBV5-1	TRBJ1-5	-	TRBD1	TGCGCCAGCAGCCCCGGGGGGGACAGAAATCAGCCCCAGCATTTT	CASSPGGDRNQPQHF
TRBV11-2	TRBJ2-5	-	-	TGTGCCAGCAGCTTAGTCGGTTTGGAGACCCAGTACTTC	CASSLVGLETQYF
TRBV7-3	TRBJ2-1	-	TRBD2	TGTGCCAGCAGCCCCTCTAGCGGGGTGAGCTCCTACAATGAGCAGTTCTTC	CASSPSSGVSSYNEQFF
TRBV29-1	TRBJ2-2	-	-	TGCAGCGTTGACCCCAGGAACACCGGGGAGCTGTTTTTT	CSVDPRNTGELFF
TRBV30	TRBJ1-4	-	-	TGTGCCTGGAGTAACCCAGCGGGATATGAAAAACTGTTTTTT	CAWSNPAGYEKLFF
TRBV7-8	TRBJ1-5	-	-	TGTGCCAGCAGCTTAGTCCCCTCGATTATGAATCAGCCCCAGCATTTT	CASSLVPSIMNQPQHF
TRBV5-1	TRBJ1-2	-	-	TGCGCCAGCCGGTCCTCCAACTATGGCTACACCTTC	CASRSSNYGYTF
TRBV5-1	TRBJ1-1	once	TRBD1	TGCGCCAGCAGCTACCGGGACAGTGAAGCTTTCTTT	CASSYRDSEAFF